This entry lists 18 T cell receptor beta chains sequenced from one sample in a study of blood T cell repertoires in COVID-19. Measured with immunoSEQ multiplex PCR; TCRdb has only the in-frame clones, and not every one. The sample lists about 300,000 clones, 75% to 95% occurring once. Sequenced input: PBMCs or T cells enriched from blood (not recorded which). The receptors originated from a woman aged 25 to 39 who had recovered from COVID-19.

The chain has TRBV19 and TRBJ1-2; D ambiguous. Between the trimmed V and J ends, which lost 5 bases and 2 bases, there was a span of 3 bases. The CDR3 extends over 11 amino acids. Per the germline V gene, CDR1 is LNHDA and CDR2 is SQIVND (reference sequence). The CDR3 nucleotides read TGTGCCAGTAGTCTGAACTATGGCTACACCTTC. This gives the protein CASSLNYGYTF.

The chain combines TRBV30 with TRBJ1-1; D is uncertain. Germline-derived CDR1 and CDR2 are GTSNPN and SVGIG (reference sequence). Trimming left V 4 bases short and J 4 bases short, with 10 bases between. The CDR3 runs to 12 residues. The CDR3 DNA is TGTGCCTGGACCCTACCAGGCACTGAAGCTTTCTTT. Encoded protein: CAWTLPGTEAFF.

The gene calls are TRBV5-1 and TRBJ2-1, with 11 positions matching TRBD2. V dropped 4 bases and J dropped 9; count of bases not matched to a gene: 6. CDR1 is SGHRS and CDR2 is YFSETQ in the germline V gene. This CDR3 is 14 amino acids long. CDR3 region: CASSGELAGVEQFF. DNA of the CDR3: TGCGCCAGCAGCGGGGAACTAGCGGGAGTTGAGCAGTTCTTC. Full variable domain (rest looked up from reference TRBV5-1 and TRBJ2-1): KAGVTQTPRYLIKTRGQQVTLSCSPISGHRSVSWYQQTPGQGLQFLFEYFSETQRNKGNFPGRFSGRQFSNSRSEMNVSTLELGDSALYLCASSGELAGVEQFFGPGTRLTVL.

J is TRBJ2-1 and V is TRBV9; 10 nucleotides align to TRBD2. Looked up from germline, CDR1 is SGDLS and CDR2 is YYNGEE. Unmatched junction bases numbered 4, after V lost 0 bases and J lost 7 bases. The CDR3 contains 15 residues. CDR3 protein: CASSVAPSGRNEQFF. CDR3 in DNA: TGTGCCAGCAGCGTAGCCCCTAGCGGGAGAAATGAGCAGTTCTTC.

This clone has ten or more counts. The V gene is TRBV7-9, the J gene TRBJ2-7; D possibly corresponds to TRBD2 (6 bases). Germline CDR1 SEHNR, CDR2 FQNEAQ (reference sequence). Trimming took 0 bases from V and 2 from J, leaving 11 bases between them. The length of the CDR3 is 15 residues. The CDR3 region is CASSLAAGNPYEQYF. The CDR3 DNA reads TGTGCCAGCAGCTTAGCGGCGGGAAACCCCTACGAGCAGTACTTC. Full variable domain (missing parts from reference TRBV7-9 and TRBJ2-7): DTGVSQNPRHKITKRGQNVTFRCDPISEHNRLYWYRQTLGQGPEFLTYFQNEAQLEKSRLLSDRFSAERPKGSFSTLEIQRTEQGDSAMYLCASSLAAGNPYEQYFGPGTRLTVT.

V and J are TRBV10-3 and TRBJ2-3; TRBD2 might be the D (5 bases). This CDR3 is 19 amino acids long. Germline V gives CDR1 ENHRY, CDR2 SYGVKD. The V and J ends lost 7 bases and 0 bases respectively, with 26 bases between them. The CDR3 loop is CAITGDGKGLHSSTDTQYF. CDR3 nucleotide sequence: TGTGCCATCACTGGAGACGGGAAAGGTCTTCATTCTAGCACAGATACGCAGTATTTT.

To note about this clone: Other DNA sequences in this sample translate to the same CDR3. This sequence joins TRBV19 and TRBJ2-6; no reliable D call. Deletions cut 1 base from V and 0 bases from J, with 4 bases between. Germline CDR1 and CDR2: LNHDA and SQIVND (reference sequence). CDR3 length equals 15 residues. CDR3: CASSIGGSGANVLTF. The CDR3 DNA reads as TGTGCCAGTAGTATAGGCGGCTCTGGGGCCAACGTCCTGACTTTC.

V gene TRBV6-5 combines with J gene TRBJ1-1, with 7 nucleotides matching TRBD1. The CDR3 has 16 amino acids. The J segment lost 3 bases and the V segment lost 0 bases, leaving 7 bases of the junction unmatched. Per the germline V gene, CDR1 is MNHEY and CDR2 is SVGAGI. The CDR3 nucleotides are TGTGCCAGCAGTTACTCGATAGCAGGGGGTCACACTGAAGCTTTCTTT. This codes for CASSYSIAGGHTEAFF.

The chain recombines TRBV28 with TRBJ1-2; D is possibly TRBD1 (6 bases). From germline, CDR1 is MDHEN and CDR2 SYDVKM. This CDR3 comprises 16 residues. V was trimmed by 3 bases and J by 8 bases, leaving 22 bases between them. DNA of the CDR3: TGTGCCAGCAGTTTCCCAGGGGATAGGGGAGTGGTAGGCTACACCTTC. It codes for CASSFPGDRGVVGYTF.

This chain links TRBV11-2 with TRBJ1-1; D remains unclear. Germline V CDR1 and CDR2: SGHAT, FQNNGV. Trimming left V 5 bases short and J 3 bases short, with 13 bases between. CDR3 length equals 14 residues. This CDR3 reads CASSRFQEDTEAFF. Written as DNA, the CDR3 is TGTGCCAGCAGCCGATTCCAGGAAGACACTGAAGCTTTCTTT.

J is TRBJ2-5 and V is TRBV6-2 or TRBV6-3, with D possibly TRBD1 on 6 matching bases. V was clipped by 4 bases and J by 2 bases, with 8 bases between them. The CDR3 totals 13 residues. The germline V gene has CDR1 MNHEY and CDR2 SVGEGT. CDR3: CASSSGQQETQYF. In DNA form, the CDR3 reads TGTGCCAGCAGTTCCGGACAGCAAGAGACCCAGTACTTC.

About this clone itself: One end of the junction is discordant with germline, which a read error may explain. This chain joins TRBV28 and TRBJ2-1; 11 positions match TRBD2. Germline CDR1 reads MDHEN; CDR2 reads SYDVKM. This CDR3 is 15 amino acids long. CDR3: CASSPLISGRARGVF. The CDR3 coding sequence is TGTGCCAGCAGTCCGCTAATTAGCGGGAGGGCCAGGGGAGTCTTC.

J is TRBJ2-7 and V is TRBV9; D possibly corresponds to TRBD2 (6 bases). The CDR3 runs to 15 residues. CDR1 is SGDLS and CDR2 is YYNGEE in the germline V gene. V was clipped by 3 bases and J by 0 bases, with 13 bases between them. In DNA, the CDR3 is TGTGCCAGCAGCGCCCGGGACTTGAGCTCCTACGAGCAGTACTTC. Its protein product is CASSARDLSSYEQYF.

The rearrangement uses TRBV5-1 and TRBJ2-7, with 7 bases fitting TRBD1. The ends lost 4 bases at V and 5 bases at J; junction bases unmatched: 6. The CDR3 sequence is 13 residues long. Germline V gene data show CDR1 as SGHRS and CDR2 as YFSETQ. CDR3 bases: TGCGCCAGCAGCAAAACAGGGGTCGACGAGCAGTACTTC. It encodes CASSKTGVDEQYF.

The rearrangement uses TRBV28 and TRBJ1-4; D is unclear. V dropped 3 bases and J dropped 3 bases, with 20 bases sitting between them. The CDR3 sequence is 18 residues long. CDR1 and CDR2 (germline): MDHEN, SYDVKM. In DNA form, the CDR3 reads TGTGCCAGCAGTTTCCTCCCTGGCGGGTCAACAGCTAATGAAAAACTGTTTTTT. It codes for CASSFLPGGSTANEKLFF.

J is TRBJ2-1 and V is TRBV24-1; 10 bases agree with TRBD2. V was pared by 3 bases and J by 8 bases, with 3 bases of the junction left unmatched. Germline V gene lookup returns CDR1 KGHDR and CDR2 SFDVKD. The CDR3 is made up of 14 amino acids. The CDR3 loop is CATSDPSGSDEQFF. The CDR3 nucleotides read TGTGCCACCAGTGATCCTAGCGGGAGCGATGAGCAGTTCTTC.

The rearrangement uses TRBV6-6 and TRBJ1-5; tentatively, D is TRBD1 (6 bases). CDR1 MNHNY and CDR2 SVGAGI come from the germline V gene (reference sequence). The CDR3 runs 16 residues. The ends were cut back, 4 bases at V and 3 bases at J, with 16 bases in the middle. CDR3 DNA sequence: TGTGCCAGCAGTTCAACTTCCCGGGACAACAATCAGCCCCAGCATTTT. This codes for CASSSTSRDNNQPQHF.

This clone has just one count. The V gene is TRBV2, the J gene TRBJ1-1; D is unresolved. The CDR3 loop spans 14 amino acids. CDR1 and CDR2 (germline): SNHLY, FYNNEI. V dropped 8 bases and J dropped 2 bases, with 15 bases sitting between them. DNA for the CDR3: TGTGCCAGCTATCCGAGCACTCGAAACACTGAAGCTTTCTTT. As protein: CASYPSTRNTEAFF.